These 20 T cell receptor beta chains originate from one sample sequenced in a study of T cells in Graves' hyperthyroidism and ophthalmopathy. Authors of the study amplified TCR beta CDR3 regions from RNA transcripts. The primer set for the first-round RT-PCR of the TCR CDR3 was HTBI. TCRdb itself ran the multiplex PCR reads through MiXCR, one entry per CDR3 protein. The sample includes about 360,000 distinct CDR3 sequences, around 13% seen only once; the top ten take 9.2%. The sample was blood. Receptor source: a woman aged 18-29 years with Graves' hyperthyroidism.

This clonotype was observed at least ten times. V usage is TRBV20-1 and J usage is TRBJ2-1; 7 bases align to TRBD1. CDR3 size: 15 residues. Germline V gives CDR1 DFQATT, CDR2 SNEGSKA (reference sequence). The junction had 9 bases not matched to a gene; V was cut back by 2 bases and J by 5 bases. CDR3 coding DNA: TGCAGTGCTAGACTGACAGGGCTTAAAAACAATGAGCAGTTCTTC. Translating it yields CSARLTGLKNNEQFF.

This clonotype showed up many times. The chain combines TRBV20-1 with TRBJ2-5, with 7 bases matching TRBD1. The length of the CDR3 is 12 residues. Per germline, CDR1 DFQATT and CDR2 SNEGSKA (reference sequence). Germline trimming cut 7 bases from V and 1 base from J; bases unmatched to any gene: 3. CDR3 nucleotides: TGCAGTGGAGCAGGGGGCCAAGAGACCCAGTACTTC. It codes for CSGAGGQETQYF.

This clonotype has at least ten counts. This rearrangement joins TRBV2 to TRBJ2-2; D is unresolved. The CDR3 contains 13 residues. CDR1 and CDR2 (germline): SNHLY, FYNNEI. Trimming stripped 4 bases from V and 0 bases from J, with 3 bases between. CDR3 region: CASSGSNTGELFF. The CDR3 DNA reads TGTGCCAGCAGTGGTTCGAACACCGGGGAGCTGTTTTTT.

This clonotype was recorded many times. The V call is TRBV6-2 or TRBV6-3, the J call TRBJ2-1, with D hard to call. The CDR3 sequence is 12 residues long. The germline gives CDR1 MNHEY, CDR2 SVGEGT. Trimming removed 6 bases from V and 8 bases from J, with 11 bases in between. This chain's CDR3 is CASRDIVDEQFF. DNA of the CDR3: TGTGCCAGCAGAGACATCGTCGATGAGCAGTTCTTC.

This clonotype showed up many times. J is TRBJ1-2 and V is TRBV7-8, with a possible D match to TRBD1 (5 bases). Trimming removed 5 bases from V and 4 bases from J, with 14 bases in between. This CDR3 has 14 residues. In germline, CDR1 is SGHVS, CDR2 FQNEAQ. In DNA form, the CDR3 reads TGTGCCAGCAGCGCCGGACACGAATCCTATGGCTACACCTTC. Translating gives CASSAGHESYGYTF.

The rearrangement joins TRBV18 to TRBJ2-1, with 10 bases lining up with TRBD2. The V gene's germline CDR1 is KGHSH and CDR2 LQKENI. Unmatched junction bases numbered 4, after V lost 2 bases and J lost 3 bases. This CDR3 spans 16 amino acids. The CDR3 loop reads CASSPEWTSGYNEQFF. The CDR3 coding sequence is TGTGCCAGCTCACCAGAATGGACTAGCGGCTACAATGAGCAGTTCTTC.

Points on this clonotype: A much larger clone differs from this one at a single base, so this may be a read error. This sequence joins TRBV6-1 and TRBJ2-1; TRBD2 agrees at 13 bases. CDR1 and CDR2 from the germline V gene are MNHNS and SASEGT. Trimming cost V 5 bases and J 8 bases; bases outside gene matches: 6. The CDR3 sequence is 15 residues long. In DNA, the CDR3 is TGTGCCAGCAGTTCCGGGACTAGCGGGATCCATGAGCAGTTCTTC. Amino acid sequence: CASSSGTSGIHEQFF.

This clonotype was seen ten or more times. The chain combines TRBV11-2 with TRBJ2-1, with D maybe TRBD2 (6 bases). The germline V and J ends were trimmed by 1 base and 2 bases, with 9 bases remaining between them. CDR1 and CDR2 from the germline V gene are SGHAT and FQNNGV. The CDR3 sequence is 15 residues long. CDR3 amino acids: CASSLGRDTYNEQFF. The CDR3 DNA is TGTGCCAGCAGCTTAGGGCGGGATACCTACAATGAGCAGTTCTTC. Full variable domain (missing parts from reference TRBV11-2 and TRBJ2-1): EAGVAQSPRYKIIEKRQSVAFWCNPISGHATLYWYQQILGQGPKLLIQFQNNGVVDDSQLPKDRFSAERLKGVDSTLKIQPAKLEDSAVYLCASSLGRDTYNEQFFGPGTRLTVL.

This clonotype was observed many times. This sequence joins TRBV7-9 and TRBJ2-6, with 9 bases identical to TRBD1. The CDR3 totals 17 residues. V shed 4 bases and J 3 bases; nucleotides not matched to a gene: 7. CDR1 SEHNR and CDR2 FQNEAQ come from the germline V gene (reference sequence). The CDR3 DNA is TGTGCCAGCAGCTCGACAGGGGGGACCGGTGGGGCCAACGTCCTGACTTTC. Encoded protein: CASSSTGGTGGANVLTF.

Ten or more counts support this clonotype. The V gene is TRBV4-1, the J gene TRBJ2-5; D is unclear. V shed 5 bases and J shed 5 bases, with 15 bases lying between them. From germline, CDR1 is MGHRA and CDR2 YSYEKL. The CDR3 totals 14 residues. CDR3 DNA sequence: TGCGCCAGCAGCGGAGAGGTCAGGCGGGAGACCCAGTACTTC. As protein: CASSGEVRRETQYF.

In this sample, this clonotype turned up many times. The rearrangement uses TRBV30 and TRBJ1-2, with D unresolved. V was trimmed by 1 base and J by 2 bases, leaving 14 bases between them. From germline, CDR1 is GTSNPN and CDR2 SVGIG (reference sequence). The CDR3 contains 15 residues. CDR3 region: CAWSDEGDFNYGYTF. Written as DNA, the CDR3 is TGTGCCTGGAGTGATGAGGGCGACTTCAACTATGGCTACACCTTC.

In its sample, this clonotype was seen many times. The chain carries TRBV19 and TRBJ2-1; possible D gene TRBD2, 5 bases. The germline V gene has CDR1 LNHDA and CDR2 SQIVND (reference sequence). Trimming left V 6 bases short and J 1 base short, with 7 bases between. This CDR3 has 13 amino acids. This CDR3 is CASRGGSYNEQFF. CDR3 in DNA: TGTGCCAGTAGAGGAGGATCCTACAATGAGCAGTTCTTC.

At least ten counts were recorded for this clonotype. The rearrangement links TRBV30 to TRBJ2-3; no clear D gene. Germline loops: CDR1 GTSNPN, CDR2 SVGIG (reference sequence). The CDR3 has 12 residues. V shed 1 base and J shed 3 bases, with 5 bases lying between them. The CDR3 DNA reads TGTGCCTGGAGTGCTACTACAGATACGCAGTATTTT. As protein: CAWSATTDTQYF.

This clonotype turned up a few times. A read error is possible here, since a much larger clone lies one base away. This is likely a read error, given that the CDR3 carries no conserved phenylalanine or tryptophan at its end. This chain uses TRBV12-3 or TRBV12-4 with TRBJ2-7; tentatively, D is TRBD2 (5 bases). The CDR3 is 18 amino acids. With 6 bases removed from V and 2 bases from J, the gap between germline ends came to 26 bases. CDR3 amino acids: CASSRNSYLRATPYEQYL. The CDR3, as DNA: TGTGCCAGCAGCCGAAATTCCTATCTGCGGGCTACCCCCTACGAGCAGTACCTC.

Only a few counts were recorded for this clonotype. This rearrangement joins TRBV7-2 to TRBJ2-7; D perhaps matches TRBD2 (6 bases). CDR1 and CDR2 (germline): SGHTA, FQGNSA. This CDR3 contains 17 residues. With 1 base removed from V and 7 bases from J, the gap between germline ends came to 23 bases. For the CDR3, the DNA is TGTGCCAGCAGCTTAGAAACAGGAGGGTACGAGGGATGGGAGCAGTACTTC. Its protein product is CASSLETGGYEGWEQYF. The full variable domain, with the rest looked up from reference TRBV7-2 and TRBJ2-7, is GAGVSQSPSNKVTEKGKDVELRCDPISGHTALYWYRQSLGQGLEFLIYFQGNSAPDKSGLPSDRFSAERTGGSVSTLTIQRTQQEDSAVYLCASSLETGGYEGWEQYFGPGTRLTVT.

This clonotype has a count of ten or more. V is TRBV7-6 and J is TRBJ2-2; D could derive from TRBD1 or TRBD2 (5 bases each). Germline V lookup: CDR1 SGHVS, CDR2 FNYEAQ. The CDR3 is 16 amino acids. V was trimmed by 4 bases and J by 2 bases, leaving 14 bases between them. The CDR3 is CASSSAGAVNTGELFF. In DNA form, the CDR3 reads TGTGCCAGCAGCTCCGCCGGGGCGGTAAACACCGGGGAGCTGTTTTTT.

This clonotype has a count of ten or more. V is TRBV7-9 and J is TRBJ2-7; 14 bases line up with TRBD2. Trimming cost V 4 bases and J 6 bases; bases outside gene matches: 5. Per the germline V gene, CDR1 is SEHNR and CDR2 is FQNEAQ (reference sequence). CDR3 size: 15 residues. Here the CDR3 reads CASSSIGLAGGEQYF. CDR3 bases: TGTGCCAGCAGCTCCATAGGACTAGCGGGAGGCGAGCAGTACTTC. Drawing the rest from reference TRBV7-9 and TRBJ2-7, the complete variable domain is DTGVSQNPRHKITKRGQNVTFRCDPISEHNRLYWYRQTLGQGPEFLTYFQNEAQLEKSRLLSDRFSAERPKGSFSTLEIQRTEQGDSAMYLCASSSIGLAGGEQYFGPGTRLTVT.

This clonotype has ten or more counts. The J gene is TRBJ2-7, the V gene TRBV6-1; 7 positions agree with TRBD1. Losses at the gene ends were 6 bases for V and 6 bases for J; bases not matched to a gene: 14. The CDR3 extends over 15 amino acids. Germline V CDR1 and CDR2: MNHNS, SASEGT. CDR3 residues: CASRGLQGVLSEQYF. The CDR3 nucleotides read TGTGCCAGCAGAGGCCTTCAGGGGGTATTAAGCGAGCAGTACTTC.

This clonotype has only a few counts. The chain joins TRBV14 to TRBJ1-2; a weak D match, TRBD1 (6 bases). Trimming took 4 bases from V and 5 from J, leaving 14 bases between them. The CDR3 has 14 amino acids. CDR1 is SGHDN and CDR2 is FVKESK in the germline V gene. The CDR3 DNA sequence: TGTGCCAGCAGCCCTCCAGGGGTGGTATATGGCTACACCTTC. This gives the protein CASSPPGVVYGYTF.

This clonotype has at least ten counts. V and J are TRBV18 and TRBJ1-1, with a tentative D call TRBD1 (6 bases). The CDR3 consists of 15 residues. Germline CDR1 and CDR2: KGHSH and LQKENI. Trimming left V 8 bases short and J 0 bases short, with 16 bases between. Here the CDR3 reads CASEKGQQMNTEAFF. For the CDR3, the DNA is TGTGCCAGCGAGAAAGGACAGCAAATGAACACTGAAGCTTTCTTT.